The 25 T cell receptor beta chains below come from one sample, sequenced in a study of lymphopenia after photon versus proton radiotherapy (dated by TCRdb to about 2019). Preparation of the library involved the immunoSEQ multiplex PCR assay. This immuneACCESS table, as held by TCRdb, lists in-frame sequences with V and J called but not all clones. Of the missing ones, under half trace to an unresolved V gene in checked studies; the others have no known cause. The sample yields around 64,000 clones; 85% to 95% were counted once. The ten largest clones add up to over 2% of the sample. The sample in question was peripheral blood, obtained from a patient treated with photon-based radiotherapy. The receptors originated from a middle-aged woman with cholangiocarcinoma.

V usage is TRBV27 and J usage is TRBJ2-1; 14 positions agree with TRBD2. This CDR3 is built from 20 residues. Germline assignment: CDR1 MNHEY and CDR2 SMNVEV (reference sequence). The ends lost 3 bases at V and 8 bases at J; junction bases unmatched: 18. For the CDR3, the DNA is TGTGCCAGCAGTTTTAAAGGGACTAGCGGGAGTACCCGTTCCCGAGATGAGCAGTTCTTC. This codes for CASSFKGTSGSTRSRDEQFF.

This chain links TRBV2 with TRBJ1-2; TRBD1 aligns across 8 bases. V gave up 8 bases and J gave up 5 bases; unmatched junction bases: 16. This CDR3 region has 16 residues. Germline-derived CDR1 and CDR2 are SNHLY and FYNNEI. The CDR3 spells CASGPGGQGAWYGYTF. The CDR3 DNA reads as TGTGCCAGCGGCCCAGGCGGACAGGGCGCGTGGTATGGCTACACCTTC.

This clone was seen just once. The rearrangement links TRBV19 to TRBJ2-7, with unresolved D. The CDR3 is made up of 15 amino acids. Trimming pared 1 base from V and 5 bases from J, leaving 15 bases between. The germline CDR1 and CDR2 sequences are LNHDA and SQIVND (reference sequence). The CDR3 sequence: CASSIGLEVLNEQYF. The DNA of the CDR3 is TGTGCCAGTAGTATAGGTTTAGAGGTGTTGAACGAGCAGTACTTC.

The chain links TRBV19 to TRBJ1-1; unclear D gene. Germline CDR1 and CDR2: LNHDA and SQIVND (reference sequence). There are 12 residues in the CDR3. Trimming left V 3 bases short and J 5 bases short, with 7 bases between. In DNA, the CDR3 is TGTGCCAGTAGTATTAAAGGGACTGAAGCTTTCTTT. Its translation is CASSIKGTEAFF. Using reference TRBV19 and TRBJ1-1 for the parts outside the CDR3, the full variable domain is DGGITQSPKYLFRKEGQNVTLSCEQNLNHDAMYWYRQDPGQGLRLIYYSQIVNDFQKGDIAEGYSVSREKKESFPLTVTSAQKNPTAFYLCASSIKGTEAFFGQGTRLTVV.

The chain is built from TRBV4-1 and TRBJ1-4; D remains ambiguous. The V end was cut by 0 bases, the J end by 2 bases, with 7 bases between. Looked up from germline, CDR1 is MGHRA and CDR2 is YSYEKL. This CDR3 spans 15 amino acids. The chain's CDR3 is CASSQDEDTNEKLFF. Written as DNA, the CDR3 is TGCGCCAGCAGCCAAGATGAGGATACTAATGAAAAACTGTTTTTT.

The chain is built from TRBV2 and TRBJ1-5, with unresolved D. Trimming removed 6 bases from V and 3 bases from J, with 6 bases in between. This CDR3 comprises 12 residues. Germline V lookup: CDR1 SNHLY, CDR2 FYNNEI. The CDR3 spells CASRDDNQPQHF. DNA for the CDR3: TGTGCCAGCAGGGATGACAATCAGCCCCAGCATTTT.

CDR3 sequence: CASSLMGKQLEAFF. The CDR3 coding sequence is TGTGCCAGCAGCTTAATGGGCAAGCAGCTTGAAGCTTTCTTT. V and J are TRBV7-2 and TRBJ1-1; D gene uncertain. The CDR3 runs 14 residues. CDR1 and CDR2 from the germline V gene are SGHTA and FQGNSA. The V end was cut by 2 bases, the J end by 7 bases, with 14 bases between.

This rearrangement joins TRBV2 to TRBJ2-7, with D maybe TRBD2 (6 bases). Germline V gives CDR1 SNHLY, CDR2 FYNNEI. V lost 8 bases to trimming and J lost 1 base, with 9 bases between them. The CDR3 has 12 residues. The CDR3 sequence is CASSRGSYEQYF. The CDR3, as DNA: TGTGCCAGCTCTCGGGGGTCCTACGAGCAGTACTTC.

CDR3 amino acids: CASSSGTGIDLYGYTF. CDR3 DNA sequence: TGTGCCAGCAGCTCCGGGACAGGGATCGACTTGTATGGCTACACCTTC. This chain joins TRBV5-8 and TRBJ1-2; 9 nucleotides agree with TRBD1. This CDR3 has 16 amino acids. Trimming removed 3 bases from V and 5 bases from J; junction bases left unmatched: 11. CDR1 SGHTS and CDR2 YDEGEE come from the germline V gene.

The V gene is TRBV27, the J gene TRBJ2-1; the match to TRBD2 covers 7 bases. Germline CDR1 reads MNHEY; CDR2 reads SMNVEV (reference sequence). The CDR3 covers 18 residues. The trim removed 5 bases at V and 2 bases at J, leaving 15 bases unmatched. The CDR3 here is CASSRYPGFGRPYNEQFF. The CDR3 coding sequence is TGTGCCAGCAGTCGTTATCCCGGGTTCGGGAGGCCCTACAATGAGCAGTTCTTC.

This chain uses TRBV5-4 with TRBJ1-2; D perhaps matches TRBD1 (6 bases). V was shortened by 2 bases and J by 5 bases, with 19 bases between the two germline ends. Germline V CDR1 and CDR2: SGHNT, YYREEE (reference sequence). This CDR3 has 16 amino acids. The CDR3 reads CASSFRRGRAEYGYTF. The CDR3 DNA follows: TGTGCCAGCAGCTTCCGCCGGGGGCGTGCGGAGTATGGCTACACCTTC. The full variable domain, completed using reference TRBV5-4 and TRBJ1-2, is ETGVTQSPTHLIKTRGQQVTLRCSSQSGHNTVSWYQQALGQGPQFIFQYYREEENGRGNFPPRFSGLQFPNYSSELNVNALELDDSALYLCASSFRRGRAEYGYTFGSGTRLTVV.

Turning to this clone: Other DNA sequences in this sample translate to the same CDR3. V usage is TRBV5-1 and J usage is TRBJ1-5, with D tentatively TRBD1 (5 bases). Trimming left V 4 bases short and J 0 bases short, with 8 bases between. Looked up from germline, CDR1 is SGHRS and CDR2 is YFSETQ. The length of the CDR3 is 14 residues. The CDR3 sequence is CASSPGGSNQPQHF. The CDR3 nucleotides are TGCGCCAGCAGCCCCGGGGGTAGCAATCAGCCCCAGCATTTT.

The chain recombines TRBV9 with TRBJ2-7, with D possibly matching TRBD2 (6 bases). The germline V gene encodes CDR1 SGDLS and CDR2 YYNGEE. V lost 2 bases and J 2 bases, leaving 17 bases between the germline ends. The CDR3 extends over 16 amino acids. CDR3: CASSVGMGGLTYEQYF. The CDR3 DNA sequence: TGTGCCAGCAGCGTCGGAATGGGGGGTCTTACCTACGAGCAGTACTTC.

The chain carries TRBV7-9 and TRBJ2-1; maybe TRBD1 (5 bases). In germline, CDR1 is SEHNR, CDR2 FQNEAQ (reference sequence). The V and J ends lost 6 bases and 3 bases respectively, with 12 bases between them. CDR3 length: 14 residues. The CDR3 reads CASSYTDSYNEQFF. The CDR3 nucleotides read TGTGCCAGCAGTTATACCGACAGCTACAATGAGCAGTTCTTC.

This clone was recorded once. J is TRBJ1-2 and V is TRBV14, with no clear D. Germline V gene data show CDR1 as SGHDN and CDR2 as FVKESK. The CDR3 sequence is 12 residues long. The germline V and J ends were trimmed by 3 bases and 3 bases, with 5 bases remaining between them. The CDR3 is CASSQTYYGYTF. The DNA for the CDR3 is TGTGCCAGCAGCCAGACTTACTATGGCTACACCTTC.

The gene calls are TRBV6-1 and TRBJ1-3; D might be TRBD1 (5 bases). CDR1 is MNHNS and CDR2 is SASEGT in the germline V gene. The CDR3 is 16 amino acids. The germline V and J ends were trimmed by 4 bases and 0 bases, with 13 bases remaining between them. The CDR3 DNA follows: TGTGCCAGCAGTGGGGGCAGAAGACTCTCTGGAAACACCATATATTTT. Amino acid sequence: CASSGGRRLSGNTIYF.

The chain uses TRBV19 and TRBJ2-2, with D unresolved. The CDR3 extends over 12 amino acids. The V end lost 9 bases, the J end lost 4 bases, and 9 bases lay between the germline ends. Germline loops: CDR1 LNHDA, CDR2 SQIVND (reference sequence). CDR3 sequence reads: CASQWFTGELFF. The CDR3 coding sequence is TGTGCCAGCCAGTGGTTCACCGGGGAGCTGTTTTTT.

The V call is TRBV29-1, the J call TRBJ2-3, with D perhaps being TRBD1 or TRBD2 (5 bases each). Trimming shortened V by 7 bases and J by 5 bases, and 7 bases separated the two germline ends. Germline V gives CDR1 SQVTM, CDR2 ANQGSEA. The CDR3 extends over 10 amino acids. CDR3 sequence: CSGGVDTQYF. In nucleotides, the CDR3 is TGCAGCGGAGGGGTAGATACGCAGTATTTT.

J is TRBJ1-4 and V is TRBV9; D is possibly TRBD1 (6 bases). There are 15 residues in the CDR3. Trimming took off 0 bases at V and 8 bases at J, with 14 bases between the two ends. The germline V gene has CDR1 SGDLS and CDR2 YYNGEE. In DNA, the CDR3 is TGTGCCAGCAGCGTAGCGGGGGGGCGAAGGGAAAAACTGTTTTTT. Its protein is CASSVAGGRREKLFF.

The V call is TRBV18, the J call TRBJ1-5; D is undetermined. V dropped 4 bases and J dropped 9 bases, with 16 bases sitting between them. Germline V gene data show CDR1 as KGHSH and CDR2 as LQKENI. The CDR3 contains 14 residues. CDR3 in amino acids: CASSLKGPGVPQHF. CDR3 coding DNA: TGTGCCAGCTCACTTAAGGGTCCCGGGGTGCCCCAGCATTTT.

The chain uses TRBV7-9 and TRBJ1-5; weak D call: TRBD1 (6 bases). This CDR3 has 16 residues. V lost 5 bases and J 2 bases, leaving 16 bases between the germline ends. CDR1 and CDR2 (germline): SEHNR, FQNEAQ (reference sequence). The CDR3 region is CASSAPGDWGNQPQHF. DNA of the CDR3: TGTGCCAGCAGCGCCCCAGGGGATTGGGGCAATCAGCCCCAGCATTTT.

The chain employs TRBV6-1 and TRBJ1-1, with no clear D. CDR1 MNHNS and CDR2 SASEGT come from the germline V gene. The CDR3 has 13 residues. The ends were cut back, 10 bases at V and 3 bases at J, with 15 bases in the middle. CDR3 sequence reads: CATTWGRDTEAFF. CDR3 bases: TGTGCCACCACATGGGGTCGGGACACTGAAGCTTTCTTT.

This chain connects TRBV10-3 to TRBJ1-6; D is possibly TRBD1 (5 bases). Germline-derived CDR1 and CDR2 are ENHRY and SYGVKD. V lost 7 bases and J lost 7, with 14 bases in between. CDR3 size: 14 residues. This CDR3 is CAIKTQGENSPLHF. The CDR3 nucleotides read TGTGCCATCAAAACCCAGGGCGAGAATTCACCCCTCCACTTT.

V gene TRBV29-1 combines with J gene TRBJ2-1, with D unclear. Trimming took 4 bases from V and 8 from J, leaving 15 bases between them. The CDR3 length is 13 residues. The germline V gene encodes CDR1 SQVTM and CDR2 ANQGSEA. The CDR3 here is CSVAARSLDEQFF. In DNA, the CDR3 is TGCAGCGTTGCCGCCCGCAGTCTCGATGAGCAGTTCTTC.

V is TRBV27 and J is TRBJ1-1; D is unresolved. The germline V gene encodes CDR1 MNHEY and CDR2 SMNVEV (reference sequence). The CDR3 is 13 amino acids. V lost 2 bases and J 7 bases, leaving 11 bases between the germline ends. The CDR3 loop is CASSLGRVDEAFF. For the CDR3, the DNA is TGTGCCAGCAGTTTAGGCAGAGTGGATGAAGCTTTCTTT.